Below are 3 T cell receptor beta chains sequenced from a single sample in a study of blood T cell repertoires in COVID-19. Sequencing used immunoSEQ multiplex PCR; TCRdb keeps in-frame clones, though not all of them. The sample includes 80,000 to 90,000 clones, 70% to 90% of them seen just once. Material for sequencing was peripheral blood. The source of these receptors is an elderly man with active or convalescent COVID-19.

This clone came up a few times. The chain carries TRBV11-1 and TRBJ2-1; TRBD1 matches 9 bases. This CDR3 has 15 amino acids. Germline CDR1 SGHAT, CDR2 FQDESV (reference sequence). V shed 5 bases and J 3 bases; nucleotides not matched to a gene: 5. CDR3 amino acids: CASSAAGQGYNEQFF. CDR3 nucleotide sequence: TGTGCCAGCAGCGCAGCGGGACAGGGCTACAATGAGCAGTTCTTC.

The CDR3 DNA reads TGTGCCAGCAGCGCACTAGCGGCCTCCTACAATGAGCAGTTCTTC. This encodes CASSALAASYNEQFF. This sequence joins TRBV6-6 and TRBJ2-1; 8 bases are shared with TRBD2. Germline loops: CDR1 MNHNY, CDR2 SVGAGI (reference sequence). The CDR3 has 15 amino acids. With 6 bases clipped from V and 0 bases from J, the junction kept 4 bases outside the gene matches.

V gene TRBV19 combines with J gene TRBJ1-6; 7 positions match TRBD1. After removal of 5 bases from V and 8 bases from J, the junction contained 9 bases not matched to a gene. Germline V gene data show CDR1 as LNHDA and CDR2 as SQIVND (reference sequence). This CDR3 region has 15 residues. The CDR3 spells CASSPPGQSDSPLHF. The CDR3, as DNA: TGTGCCAGTAGTCCTCCGGGACAGAGCGATTCACCCCTCCACTTT.